These 15 T cell receptor beta chains were sequenced from one sample in a study of blood T cell repertoires in COVID-19. Profiling relied on immunoSEQ multiplex PCR, and the TCRdb table lists in-frame clones only, not all of them. This table has around 130,000 clones, roughly 80% appearing once. Sequenced input: peripheral blood. The receptor source for this set is a woman aged 60-75 years with acute or convalescent COVID-19.

This clone occurred once. The sample has other DNA sequences that encode this CDR3 too. The rearrangement joins TRBV5-4 to TRBJ2-1; 10 nucleotides agree with TRBD2. The CDR3 runs to 16 residues. Germline-derived CDR1 and CDR2 are SGHNT and YYREEE (reference sequence). V shed 1 base and J 2 bases; nucleotides not matched to a gene: 3. As DNA, the CDR3 is TGTGCCAGCAGCTTGTTCGGGACTAGCGCCTACAATGAGCAGTTCTTC. The encoded protein is CASSLFGTSAYNEQFF.

The genes are TRBV24-1 and TRBJ1-1, with TRBD1 matching 7 bases. Germline V gives CDR1 KGHDR, CDR2 SFDVKD. Losses at the gene ends were 2 bases for V and 5 bases for J; bases not matched to a gene: 7. The CDR3 is 15 amino acids. The CDR3 nucleotides are TGTGCCACCAGTGATTCGAGACAGGGCTTGACTGAAGCTTTCTTT. Translated, it gives CATSDSRQGLTEAFF.

The rearrangement links TRBV7-9 to TRBJ1-5; 8 nucleotides match TRBD1. CDR1 is SEHNR and CDR2 is FQNEAQ in the germline V gene (reference sequence). Trimming cost V 3 bases and J 8 bases; bases outside gene matches: 9. The CDR3 runs 15 residues. CDR3 sequence: CASSFGRQGLEPQHF. CDR3 in DNA: TGTGCCAGCAGCTTCGGAAGACAGGGGCTAGAGCCCCAGCATTTT.

The chain recombines TRBV9 with TRBJ1-2; TRBD1 agrees at 7 bases. The V gene end was trimmed by 3 bases and the J gene end by 4 bases; junction bases not matched to a gene: 6. Germline CDR1 SGDLS, CDR2 YYNGEE. This CDR3 spans 14 amino acids. The CDR3 DNA is TGTGCCAGCAGCGAAGGACAGGAACTCTATGGCTACACCTTC. Its translation is CASSEGQELYGYTF.

The V call is TRBV6-6, the J call TRBJ2-3; 8 nucleotides line up with TRBD2. Germline lookup yields CDR1 MNHNY and CDR2 SVGAGI (reference sequence). This CDR3 comprises 16 residues. Trimming removed 4 bases from V and 2 bases from J; junction bases left unmatched: 8. The DNA of the CDR3 is TGTGCCAGCAGTTCCCACATAGCGGGACACACAGATACGCAGTATTTT. It translates to CASSSHIAGHTDTQYF.

This clone was detected once. The chain employs TRBV18 and TRBJ1-2; D may be TRBD1 (6 bases). The CDR3 has 13 amino acids. In germline, CDR1 is KGHSH, CDR2 LQKENI. Trimming removed 5 bases at V and 5 bases at J, with 12 bases between. CDR3 bases: TGTGCCAGCTCATCCGCGACAGGATATGGCTACACCTTC. Translated, it gives CASSSATGYGYTF. The variable domain in full, with the rest retrieved from reference TRBV18 and TRBJ1-2, is NAGVMQNPRHLVRRRGQEARLRCSPMKGHSHVYWYRQLPEEGLKFMVYLQKENIIDESGMPKERFSAEFPKEGPSILRIQQVVRGDSAAYFCASSSATGYGYTFGSGTRLTVV.

The chain recombines TRBV6-4 with TRBJ1-5; 7 bases map to TRBD1. Germline CDR1 is MRHNA and CDR2 is SNTAGT. With 3 bases clipped from V and 5 bases from J, the junction kept 1 base outside the gene matches. The CDR3 length is 13 residues. The CDR3 coding sequence is TGTGCCAGCAGTGAAACAGGGGATCAGCCCCAGCATTTT. Residues: CASSETGDQPQHF.

The V call is TRBV9, the J call TRBJ1-2; no firm D call. The CDR3 totals 13 residues. Germline assignment: CDR1 SGDLS and CDR2 YYNGEE. V was pared by 3 bases and J by 6 bases, with 12 bases between. This CDR3 is CASSAPRLDGYTF. The DNA of the CDR3 is TGTGCCAGCAGCGCTCCAAGGCTAGATGGCTACACCTTC.

The chain uses TRBV15 and TRBJ2-7; 10 bases map to TRBD1. J lost 2 bases, V lost 3 bases, and 10 bases had no gene match. Germline V lookup: CDR1 LNHNV, CDR2 YYDKDF (reference sequence). The CDR3 runs to 17 residues. The CDR3 loop is CATSREPGQGIPYEQYF. The CDR3, as DNA: TGTGCCACCAGCAGGGAGCCGGGACAGGGGATACCCTACGAGCAGTACTTC.

This clone has only one observation. V and J are TRBV2 and TRBJ1-5; TRBD1 matches 7 bases. CDR1 is SNHLY and CDR2 is FYNNEI in the germline V gene. After removal of 5 bases from V and 2 bases from J, the junction contained 9 bases not matched to a gene. This CDR3 region has 16 residues. In DNA form, the CDR3 reads TGTGCCAGCAGTCCCTTAGGAACAGGGGGCAATCAGCCCCAGCATTTT. Its protein is CASSPLGTGGNQPQHF.

The chain combines TRBV5-1 with TRBJ1-2; no clear D. V shed 2 bases and J shed 6 bases, with 20 bases lying between them. CDR1 and CDR2 from the germline V gene are SGHRS and YFSETQ. The CDR3 covers 16 residues. CDR3 in amino acids: CASSFGRGRALDGYTF. CDR3 in DNA: TGCGCCAGCAGCTTCGGACGGGGAAGAGCACTCGATGGCTACACCTTC.

This clone was detected a few times. The chain carries TRBV18 and TRBJ2-5; D is undetermined. Germline CDR1 KGHSH, CDR2 LQKENI. The CDR3 extends over 14 amino acids. The V gene lost 2 bases and the J gene lost 4 bases, with 11 bases spanning the gap. The CDR3 nucleotides are TGTGCCAGCTCACCAGGGCAGGTGAGAGAGACCCAGTACTTC. Translating it yields CASSPGQVRETQYF.

This clone was found once. This chain links TRBV29-1 with TRBJ2-5; no clear D gene. The CDR3 spans 12 residues. CDR1 and CDR2 (germline): SQVTM, ANQGSEA. Trimming cost V 4 bases and J 5 bases, with 11 bases left between them. The chain's CDR3 is CSVVRYSETQYF. The CDR3 DNA reads as TGCAGCGTTGTTCGGTATTCGGAGACCCAGTACTTC.

The V call is TRBV6-5, the J call TRBJ2-2; TRBD1 aligns across 8 bases. J gave up 7 bases and V 5 bases, and 6 bases lay outside the gene matches. The germline V gene encodes CDR1 MNHEY and CDR2 SVGAGI. This CDR3 spans 14 amino acids. The CDR3 loop is CASSPQGAVGELFF. The CDR3 nucleotides are TGTGCCAGCAGTCCGCAGGGGGCTGTCGGGGAGCTGTTTTTT.

This chain joins TRBV18 and TRBJ2-4, with 8 nucleotides matching TRBD1. V was clipped by 4 bases and J by 0 bases; unmatched bases: 5. The germline gives CDR1 KGHSH, CDR2 LQKENI. CDR3 length equals 16 residues. CDR3 protein: CASSLTGVLAKNIQYF. The CDR3 nucleotides read TGTGCCAGCTCACTGACAGGGGTCTTAGCCAAAAACATTCAGTACTTC.